These 9 T cell receptor delta chains originate from one sample sequenced in a study of gamma-delta T cells after stem cell transplantation. TCRdb redid the clone calls on the RT-PCR reads with CATT. The data hold about 14,000 delta-chain clones, with about 32% observed a single time. Sequencing used gamma-delta T cells. These receptors all stem from a human donor. It is not recorded whose cells these are; they may come from a transplant donor.

The gene calls are TRDV2 and TRDJ3; the D is unclear. V was cut by 0 bases and J by 2 bases, with 22 bases left in between. Per germline, CDR1 GEAIGNYY and CDR2 EKD. This CDR3 is built from 21 residues. DNA of the CDR3: TGTGCCTGTGACACCGTTCGTAGCCGGTGCCTTGGCCCCTGGGACACCCGACAGATGTTTTTC. Amino acid sequence: CACDTVRSRCLGPWDTRQMFF.

This clone was seen a few times. CDR3 nucleotide sequence: TGTGCCTTTACCGTTTCCAAGAACACCGATAAACTCATCTTT. Amino acid sequence: CAFTVSKNTDKLIF. J is TRDJ1 and V is TRDV3, with D unclear. The CDR3 extends over 14 amino acids. Trimming removed 1 base at V and 0 bases at J, with 12 bases between. Germline V gene data show CDR1 as TVYSNPD and CDR2 as GDNSRS (reference sequence).

By sample share, this clone is medium-sized. Other DNA sequences from this sample encode an identical CDR3 as well. The chain joins TRDV2 to TRDJ3, with 13 bases that match TRDD3. The CDR3 sequence is 19 residues long. Trimming cost V 1 base and J 0 bases; bases outside gene matches: 2. The germline CDR1 and CDR2 sequences are GEAIGNYY and EKD. Here the CDR3 reads CACDTYWGIRSWDTRQMFF. Here the CDR3 DNA reads TGTGCCTGTGACACGTACTGGGGGATACGCTCCTGGGACACCCGACAGATGTTTTTC.

This clone was seen a handful of times. This chain uses TRDV2 with TRDJ1, with no clear D. This CDR3 region has 16 residues. V gave up 0 bases and J gave up 0 bases, with 13 bases separating them. Germline CDR1 reads GEAIGNYY; CDR2 reads EKD. CDR3 sequence reads: CACDTVLAGDTDKLIF. DNA of the CDR3: TGTGCCTGTGACACCGTGCTGGCAGGGGACACCGATAAACTCATCTTT.

This chain links TRDV1 with TRDJ1; TRDD3 matches 10 bases. This CDR3 comprises 18 residues. Germline lookup yields CDR1 TSWWSYY and CDR2 QGS. V lost 0 bases, J lost 2 bases, and 9 bases stayed unmatched. The CDR3 DNA follows: TGTGCTCTTGGGGAACTCTCGTACTGGGGGATCGGTACCGATAAACTCATCTTT. It codes for CALGELSYWGIGTDKLIF.

The chain links TRDV3 to TRDJ1; TRDD3 is a possible D gene (6 bases). The CDR3 is 17 residues long. Trimming stripped 4 bases from V and 2 bases from J, with 26 bases between. Per the germline V gene, CDR1 is TVYSNPD and CDR2 is GDNSRS (reference sequence). The CDR3 region has the DNA TGTGCCTCTACCACATACTGGGTGATAGCGAAGACCGATAAACTCATCTTT. As protein: CASTTYWVIAKTDKLIF.

This sequence joins TRDV3 and TRDJ2; D uncertain. Deletions cut 5 bases from V and 0 bases from J, with 22 bases between. CDR3 length equals 17 residues. Germline V gene data show CDR1 as TVYSNPD and CDR2 as GDNSRS (reference sequence). The CDR3 region has the DNA TGTGCCCCCGGATCCTTACGGACCCGAGCTTTGACAGCACAACTCTTCTTT. Its protein is CAPGSLRTRALTAQLFF.

This chain joins TRDV3 and TRDJ1; TRDD3 matches 7 bases. The germline gives CDR1 TVYSNPD, CDR2 GDNSRS (reference sequence). J gave up 3 bases and V 4 bases, and 5 bases lay outside the gene matches. The CDR3 sequence is 12 residues long. The CDR3 region has the DNA TGTGCCTGTAGGATACGCGCCGATAAACTCATCTTT. It is translated as CACRIRADKLIF.

The V gene is TRDV3, the J gene TRDJ1, with 7 bases matching TRDD3. There are 19 residues in the CDR3. The ends lost 3 bases at V and 0 bases at J; junction bases unmatched: 22. Germline values: CDR1 TVYSNPD, CDR2 GDNSRS (reference sequence). This CDR3 is CAFTASYCTGDQYTDKLIF. The DNA of the CDR3 is TGTGCCTTCACAGCCAGTTACTGTACTGGGGACCAGTACACCGATAAACTCATCTTT.